The rows below give T cell receptor beta chains drawn from one sample of a study of shared clonotypes between healthy human individuals. The data were produced by immunoSEQ multiplex PCR, yet TCRdb's version contains in-frame clones alone and is incomplete. The sample shows 700,000 to 950,000 clones, about 97% of them seen only once. What was sequenced was naive CD8+ T cells sorted from blood. All receptors come from a man aged 30 to 39 in good health. Each CDR3 is given with its conserved first and last residue. The D gene is left open where the match is weak. Clone size is given for some rows only: seen once, a few or many times, or a class if the clone is expanded.

abundance,d_gene,j_gene,v_gene,CDR3nt,CDR3aa
NA,TRBD1,TRBJ2-1,TRBV5-1,TGCGCCAGCAGCTCCGGACAGGGGGACTACAATGAGCAGTTCTTC,CASSSGQGDYNEQFF
NA,NA,TRBJ2-2,TRBV7-9,TGTGCCAGCGGGGGCGACAGACTTCCATTGAACACCGGGGAGCTGTTTTTT,CASGGDRLPLNTGELFF
few,NA,TRBJ1-2,TRBV5-1,TGCGCCAGCAGCTTGGCTCTAAACTATGGCTACACCTTC,CASSLALNYGYTF
NA,TRBD1,TRBJ2-7,TRBV7-2,TGTGCCAGCAGCCAGGACAGGGCCAGCTCCTACGAGCAGTACTTC,CASSQDRASSYEQYF
NA,NA,TRBJ2-5,TRBV28,TGTGCCAGCAGTACGATGGGGAGTGCGGCCCAGTACTTC,CASSTMGSAAQYF
NA,TRBD2,TRBJ2-1,TRBV10-1,TGCGCCAGCAGTGATAATAGCGGGAGCGATGAGCAGTTCTTC,CASSDNSGSDEQFF
NA,NA,TRBJ2-7,TRBV29-1,TGCAGCGTTGAAGATCTCGGGGGCTACGAGCAGTACTTC,CSVEDLGGYEQYF
NA,NA,TRBJ1-2,TRBV5-4,TGTGCCAGCAGCCCCGGGGCCGGGACGGAGGCGGGCTACACCTTC,CASSPGAGTEAGYTF
NA,NA,TRBJ2-2,TRBV29-1,TGCAGCGTTTGGGATGCCGGGGAGCTGTTTTTT,CSVWDAGELFF
NA,NA,TRBJ1-2,TRBV7-9,TGTGCCAGCAGCCCTCCTTTGTCGGGGCCCAACGATGGCTACACCTTC,CASSPPLSGPNDGYTF
NA,TRBD2,TRBJ2-3,TRBV27,TGTGCCAGCAGTTTCGTGGCGGGAGGCACAGATACGCAGTATTTT,CASSFVAGGTDTQYF
NA,NA,TRBJ2-7,TRBV30,TGTGCCTGGGAACAGGGTTCAGGCTACGAGCAGTACTTC,CAWEQGSGYEQYF
NA,TRBD1,TRBJ2-2,TRBV10-2,TGCGCCAGTACAGACAGGGAGACCGGGGAGCTGTTTTTT,CASTDRETGELFF
NA,NA,TRBJ1-3,TRBV2,TGTGCCAGCACTACACATCCCTCTGGAAACACCATATATTTT,CASTTHPSGNTIYF
NA,TRBD2,TRBJ2-5,TRBV7-6,TGTGCCAGCAGCTTAGCTCCCCGACTAGCAGAGACCCAGTACTTC,CASSLAPRLAETQYF
NA,NA,TRBJ2-6,TRBV27,TGTGCCAGCCTAAAATCAACCCGACAGGTAGCTGGGGCCAACGTCCTGACTTTC,CASLKSTRQVAGANVLTF
NA,TRBD1,TRBJ2-2,TRBV6-1,TGTGCCAGCAGTGAAGCCAGGGACAGGGGGGACACCGGGGAGCTGTTTTTT,CASSEARDRGDTGELFF
NA,NA,TRBJ2-1,TRBV4-1,TGCGCCAGCAGCCAATCGGGAAGTTACAATGAGCAGTTCTTC,CASSQSGSYNEQFF